This record concerns one T cell receptor beta chain sequence. CDR1 and CDR2 (germline): LGHNA, YNFKEQ. The V gene end was trimmed by 3 bases and the J gene end by 0 bases; junction bases not matched to a gene: 16. The CDR3 totals 20 residues. Assay used: immunoSEQ multiplex PCR; TCRdb lists only in-frame clones, some missing. The sample lists 62,000 or so clones, more than 85% occurring once. The sample is drawn from a study of technical replicates of blood from a few donors. V and J are TRBV4-2 and TRBJ1-4; TRBD1 matches 7 bases. The TCR comes from a human donor in good health. Some clones in this sample may be carry-over from other donors' samples. Sequences were obtained from PBMCs. The CDR3 DNA sequence: TGTGCCAGCAGCCAGGGAGCCGGGGACAGCTTTTTTGCAACTAATGAAAAACTGTTTTTT. It encodes CASSQGAGDSFFATNEKLFF.